One and the same sample provided the 2 T cell receptor beta chains below, sequenced in a study of control samples from healthy donors and cancer patients. Some clones are missing from TCRdb's copy, which holds only in-frame ones; the method was immunoSEQ multiplex PCR. The sample lists about 68,000 clones; nearly 85% were seen once. The sample consisted of blood. These TCRs come from a man aged 55 to 69 in good health.

The chain couples TRBV15 to TRBJ2-5; D uncertain. V was shortened by 8 bases and J by 0 bases, with 10 bases between the two germline ends. The CDR3 is 13 amino acids. Per germline, CDR1 LNHNV and CDR2 YYDKDF (reference sequence). The CDR3 protein is CATRPRYQETQYF. Written as DNA, the CDR3 is TGTGCCACCCGACCCCGGTACCAAGAGACCCAGTACTTC. Drawing the rest from reference TRBV15 and TRBJ2-5, the complete variable domain is DAMVIQNPRYQVTQFGKPVTLSCSQTLNHNVMYWYQQKSSQAPKLLFHYYDKDFNNEADTPDNFQSRRPNTSFCFLDIRSPGLGDTAMYLCATRPRYQETQYFGPGTRLLVL.

The V call is TRBV30, the J call TRBJ1-5; 10 nucleotides align to TRBD1. Unmatched junction bases numbered 5, after V lost 4 bases and J lost 2 bases. Germline assignment: CDR1 GTSNPN and CDR2 SVGIG (reference sequence). This CDR3 comprises 15 residues. The CDR3 nucleotides are TGTGCCTGGAAGACCGGGACAGGGGGCAATCAGCCCCAGCATTTT. As protein: CAWKTGTGGNQPQHF.